The 26 T cell receptor beta chains below were found in one sample sequenced in a study of CD8 T cells in Susac syndrome. RNA, at roughly 0.5 to 1 ug, was reverse transcribed with random hexamers. One entry per CDR3 protein results from TCRdb running MiXCR on the immunoSEQ multiplex PCR reads. The table has about 300,000 distinct CDR3 sequences, about 92% seen once. The sequencing sample was made of CD4+ T cells from PBMCs. These TCRs come from a human donor with multiple sclerosis.

The chain is built from TRBV5-1 and TRBJ2-7; no definite D call. This CDR3 is built from 13 residues. Germline CDR1 and CDR2: SGHRS and YFSETQ. Trimming removed 3 bases at V and 3 bases at J, with 10 bases between. Here the CDR3 DNA reads TGCGCCAGCAGCTCACCCCCCTACTACGAGCAGTACTTC. Encoded protein: CASSSPPYYEQYF.

The V and J genes are TRBV7-2 and TRBJ1-6; 9 nucleotides line up with TRBD1. Germline V lookup: CDR1 SGHTA, CDR2 FQGNSA. The CDR3 extends over 15 amino acids. V gave up 5 bases and J gave up 10 bases; unmatched junction bases: 9. The CDR3 nucleotides read TGTGCCAGCAGCCCTTCAACCACAGGGGGCTCACCCCTCCACTTT. Translating gives CASSPSTTGGSPLHF.

The CDR3 loop is CASSDPDRPYEQYF. The DNA for the CDR3 is TGTGCCAGCAGTGACCCTGACAGACCCTACGAGCAGTACTTC. The genes are TRBV25-1 and TRBJ2-7; possibly TRBD1 for D (5 bases). Between the trimmed V and J ends, which lost 3 bases and 2 bases, there was a span of 11 bases. This CDR3 has 14 amino acids. CDR1 is MGHDK and CDR2 is SYGVNS in the germline V gene.

This chain connects TRBV7-2 to TRBJ2-7; the D gene is possibly TRBD2 (5 bases). Per the germline V gene, CDR1 is SGHTA and CDR2 is FQGNSA. The V gene lost 7 bases and the J gene lost 7 bases, with 23 bases spanning the gap. The CDR3 runs to 15 residues. CDR3 coding DNA: TGTGCCAGCACCTCGGTATTCGGAGTACCGGGGGAGCAGTACTTC. Its translation: CASTSVFGVPGEQYF.

This rearrangement joins TRBV11-3 to TRBJ2-1; D tentatively reads TRBD1 or TRBD2 (5 bases each). V gave up 5 bases and J gave up 2 bases, with 16 bases separating them. This CDR3 is built from 16 residues. Germline V gives CDR1 SGHNT, CDR2 YENEEA. Written as DNA, the CDR3 is TGTGCCAGCAGCCCAGGGACCCACCCAACCTACAATGAGCAGTTCTTC. Translating gives CASSPGTHPTYNEQFF.

The DNA of the CDR3 is TGTGCCAGCAGTCGCACCTTCGGACAGGCCAATTCACCCCTCCACTTT. Its protein is CASSRTFGQANSPLHF. The V gene is TRBV28, the J gene TRBJ1-6; TRBD1 aligns across 7 bases. Germline CDR1 MDHEN, CDR2 SYDVKM. This CDR3 is 16 amino acids long. V gave up 5 bases and J gave up 7 bases; unmatched junction bases: 11.

The chain employs TRBV18 and TRBJ1-1; weak D call: TRBD1 (6 bases). Trimming stripped 1 base from V and 4 bases from J, with 16 bases between. This CDR3 is built from 16 residues. From germline, CDR1 is KGHSH and CDR2 LQKENI. The CDR3 loop is CASSPLATGPSTEAFF. The CDR3 nucleotides read TGTGCCAGCTCACCACTCGCCACAGGGCCGAGCACTGAAGCTTTCTTT.

The chain couples TRBV20-1 to TRBJ2-1; 10 nucleotides align to TRBD2. The CDR3 sequence is 14 residues long. The germline V gene encodes CDR1 DFQATT and CDR2 SNEGSKA (reference sequence). With V trimmed by 2 bases and J by 6 bases, 4 bases remained unmatched. This chain's CDR3 is CSARQAGGSNEQFF. The DNA of the CDR3 is TGCAGTGCTAGACAAGCGGGAGGGAGCAATGAGCAGTTCTTC.

The rearrangement joins TRBV6-6 to TRBJ1-2, with D uncertain. The germline CDR1 and CDR2 sequences are MNHNY and SVGAGI (reference sequence). This CDR3 spans 11 amino acids. V was clipped by 8 bases and J by 8 bases, with 12 bases between them. The CDR3 reads CASFSEQGYTF. CDR3 coding DNA: TGTGCCAGCTTTTCCGAGCAGGGCTACACCTTC.

V usage is TRBV6-1 and J usage is TRBJ2-2, with a possible D match to TRBD2 (5 bases). The germline gives CDR1 MNHNS, CDR2 SASEGT. CDR3 length: 16 amino acids. The germline V and J ends were trimmed by 7 bases and 6 bases, with 21 bases remaining between them. The CDR3 nucleotides are TGTGCCAGCACCTCCGGGGAAGGGCTTGGGGCCGGGGAGCTGTTTTTT. It codes for CASTSGEGLGAGELFF.

The V gene is TRBV19, the J gene TRBJ2-2; D may be TRBD1 (5 bases). CDR1 and CDR2 from the germline V gene are LNHDA and SQIVND (reference sequence). The CDR3 spans 12 residues. The V end lost 5 bases, the J end lost 7 bases, and 8 bases lay between the germline ends. This CDR3 is CASSGAHGELFF. As DNA, the CDR3 is TGTGCCAGTAGTGGGGCTCACGGGGAGCTGTTTTTT.

The rearrangement uses TRBV4-1 and TRBJ2-7; D is unresolved. Trimming cost V 2 bases and J 2 bases, with 13 bases left between them. The germline CDR1 and CDR2 sequences are MGHRA and YSYEKL. This CDR3 contains 15 residues. CDR3 DNA: TGCGCCAGCAGCCAATTCGCTCTCGAGACCTACGAGCAGTACTTC. This sequence encodes CASSQFALETYEQYF.

The chain carries TRBV7-8 and TRBJ2-4; D is uncertain. V gave up 4 bases and J gave up 0 bases, with 10 bases separating them. The germline V gene has CDR1 SGHVS and CDR2 FQNEAQ. The length of the CDR3 is 15 residues. In DNA form, the CDR3 reads TGTGCCAGCAGCTCCGGCCCTTTAGCCAAAAACATTCAGTACTTC. Protein product: CASSSGPLAKNIQYF.

CDR3 amino acids: CASSLRAGVMSEQFF. The CDR3 nucleotides are TGTGCCAGCAGCTTAAGGGCCGGGGTAATGAGTGAGCAGTTCTTC. This sequence joins TRBV5-4 and TRBJ2-1; D possibly corresponds to TRBD2 (5 bases). Per germline, CDR1 SGHNT and CDR2 YYREEE (reference sequence). The CDR3 runs 15 residues. Trimming took off 2 bases at V and 9 bases at J, with 18 bases between the two ends.

The V call is TRBV5-1, the J call TRBJ1-5; 7 nucleotides agree with TRBD1. The trim removed 0 bases at V and 7 bases at J, leaving 7 bases unmatched. Germline CDR1 reads SGHRS; CDR2 reads YFSETQ. There are 15 residues in the CDR3. The CDR3 here is CASSLEGGRGQPQHF. CDR3 sequence (DNA): TGCGCCAGCAGCTTGGAAGGAGGCAGGGGGCAGCCCCAGCATTTT.

The chain links TRBV27 to TRBJ2-1, with D possibly called TRBD1 or TRBD2 (6 bases each). CDR3 length: 20 amino acids. Germline loops: CDR1 MNHEY, CDR2 SMNVEV (reference sequence). Trimming left V 5 bases short and J 3 bases short, with 29 bases between. The CDR3 bases are TGTGCCAGCAGTAAGACTAGGGGGACACCAATGGGGGAGTTCTACAATGAGCAGTTCTTC. Protein product: CASSKTRGTPMGEFYNEQFF.

The V gene is TRBV11-1, the J gene TRBJ2-5; 9 bases map to TRBD2. The CDR3 has 17 residues. The germline V gene has CDR1 SGHAT and CDR2 FQDESV (reference sequence). Trimming cost V 5 bases and J 2 bases; bases outside gene matches: 12. The CDR3 region is CASSPREMAGGQETQYF. The CDR3 coding sequence is TGTGCCAGCAGCCCCCGTGAGATGGCGGGGGGGCAAGAGACCCAGTACTTC.

The rearrangement links TRBV5-1 to TRBJ2-2; D uncertain. Germline V gene data show CDR1 as SGHRS and CDR2 as YFSETQ. This CDR3 has 16 residues. V shed 4 bases and J shed 0 bases, with 13 bases lying between them. The CDR3 DNA reads as TGCGCCAGCAGCCCCCCACAGCACGCGAACACCGGGGAGCTGTTTTTT. Translation gives CASSPPQHANTGELFF.

J is TRBJ2-7 and V is TRBV7-2, with D possibly called TRBD1 or TRBD2 (5 bases each). V lost 6 bases to trimming and J lost 2 bases, with 14 bases between them. Germline V gives CDR1 SGHTA, CDR2 FQGNSA. The CDR3 is 14 residues long. The chain's CDR3 is CASRSRDLPYEQYF. In DNA, the CDR3 is TGTGCCAGCAGGTCTAGGGACCTTCCCTACGAGCAGTACTTC.

V gene TRBV6-5 combines with J gene TRBJ2-6, with D possibly matching TRBD1 (5 bases). V lost 6 bases to trimming and J lost 10 bases, with 16 bases between them. Germline lookup yields CDR1 MNHEY and CDR2 SVGAGI. The CDR3 is 14 residues long. In DNA, the CDR3 is TGTGCCAGCAGACGAACGTCAGGGCTAAACGTCCTGACTTTC. Its protein is CASRRTSGLNVLTF.

The chain is built from TRBV5-8 and TRBJ1-1; possibly TRBD1 for D (5 bases). The V gene lost 4 bases and the J gene lost 4 bases, with 14 bases spanning the gap. The CDR3 is 14 amino acids. Germline-derived CDR1 and CDR2 are SGHTS and YDEGEE. The CDR3 protein is CASSPGGTSTEAFF. The CDR3 DNA reads as TGTGCCAGCAGCCCTGGCGGGACCAGCACTGAAGCTTTCTTT.

V gene TRBV7-2 combines with J gene TRBJ2-1; perhaps D is TRBD1 or TRBD2 (5 bases each). CDR3 length: 14 amino acids. Germline lookup yields CDR1 SGHTA and CDR2 FQGNSA. V lost 5 bases and J lost 8, with 16 bases in between. The CDR3 DNA follows: TGTGCCAGCAGCAGCTCGGGACCTAGGTATGAGCAGTTCTTC. As protein: CASSSSGPRYEQFF.

The rearrangement joins TRBV19 to TRBJ2-7, with a possible D match to TRBD1 (5 bases). The germline gives CDR1 LNHDA, CDR2 SQIVND (reference sequence). V lost 4 bases and J 6 bases, leaving 19 bases between the germline ends. The CDR3 length is 15 residues. The CDR3 loop is CASSRGMAVPGEQYF. CDR3 bases: TGTGCCAGTAGTAGGGGCATGGCAGTACCCGGCGAGCAGTACTTC.

The chain has TRBV7-3 and TRBJ2-1; a possible D gene is TRBD1 (6 bases). V lost 1 base, J lost 8 bases, and 18 bases lay in between. The CDR3 length is 16 residues. Germline lookup yields CDR1 SGHTA and CDR2 FQGTGA. The CDR3 sequence is CASSLSPRGQQDEQFF. In DNA, the CDR3 is TGTGCCAGCAGCTTAAGTCCACGAGGACAGCAGGATGAGCAGTTCTTC.

The chain recombines TRBV29-1 with TRBJ2-5, with a tentative D call TRBD2 (5 bases). The CDR3 covers 15 residues. With 5 bases removed from V and 3 bases from J, the gap between germline ends came to 19 bases. Germline CDR1 reads SQVTM; CDR2 reads ANQGSEA. The CDR3 is CSVHPLRVTKETQYF. The CDR3 nucleotides are TGCAGCGTTCATCCTCTGAGGGTAACTAAAGAGACCCAGTACTTC.

This sequence joins TRBV6-1 and TRBJ1-3; no clear D. CDR3 length: 11 residues. V lost 6 bases and J 5 bases, leaving 5 bases between the germline ends. The germline CDR1 and CDR2 sequences are MNHNS and SASEGT. CDR3 DNA sequence: TGTGCCAGCAGCGCCAGAAACACCATATATTTT. Its translation: CASSARNTIYF.